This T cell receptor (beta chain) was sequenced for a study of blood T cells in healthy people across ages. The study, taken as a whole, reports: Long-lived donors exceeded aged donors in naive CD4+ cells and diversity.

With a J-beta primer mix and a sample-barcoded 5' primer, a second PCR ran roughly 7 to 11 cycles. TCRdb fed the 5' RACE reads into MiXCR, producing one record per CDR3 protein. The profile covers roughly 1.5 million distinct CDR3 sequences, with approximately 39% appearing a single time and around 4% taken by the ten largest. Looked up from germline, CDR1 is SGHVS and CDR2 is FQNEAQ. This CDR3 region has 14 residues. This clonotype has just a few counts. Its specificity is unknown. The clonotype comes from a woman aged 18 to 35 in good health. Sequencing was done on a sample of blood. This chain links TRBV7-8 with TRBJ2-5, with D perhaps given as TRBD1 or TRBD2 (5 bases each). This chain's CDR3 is CVTRESGTLGQQYF. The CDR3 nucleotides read TGTGTGACGCGCGAATCCGGGACCCTAGGTCAGCAGTACTTC.